This note documents a single TCR beta chain sequence. Its specificity is unknown. The record originates from a study of T-cell memory formation after mild COVID-19. The study, taken as a whole, reports: CD4/CD8 balance held among clones contracting day 15 to 85, and later expanders leaned CD4+.

TCRdb analysed the 5' RACE reads with MiXCR anew, one entry per CDR3 protein. The sample contains approximately 250,000 distinct CDR3 sequences, 15% to 20% of which appear only once. The CDR3 is made up of 15 amino acids. Losses at the gene ends were 2 bases for V and 3 bases for J; bases not matched to a gene: 4. The chain joins TRBV12-3 or TRBV12-4 to TRBJ2-1; 7 positions agree with TRBD1. This TCR derives from a man aged 18 to 29 who had mild COVID-19 (a few samples of this study predate the infection). Cell type and time point are not known. The sample was PBMCs or a T cell subset sorted from them (not recorded which). The CDR3 DNA is TGTGCCAGCAGTTTACGGGACAGCCTCTACAATGAGCAGTTCTTC. Protein sequence: CASSLRDSLYNEQFF.